Below are 8 T cell receptor beta chains sequenced from a single sample in a study of control samples from healthy donors and cancer patients (TCRdb year 2020). The library was generated by the immunoSEQ multiplex PCR assay. TCRdb's version of the immuneACCESS table is confined to in-frame rearrangements and falls short of the full clone set. An unresolved V gene accounts for under half of the shortfall where checked; the remainder is of unknown origin. This sample holds 100,000 to 150,000 clones; approximately 90% were observed only once. The ten biggest clones cover less than 2.5% of the sample. The source material was blood. The source is a woman aged 50 to 60 in good health.

The J gene is TRBJ2-7, the V gene TRBV6-5; 8 bases line up with TRBD1. CDR3 length: 13 residues. V was pared by 8 bases and J by 5 bases, with 8 bases of the junction left unmatched. The germline V gene encodes CDR1 MNHEY and CDR2 SVGAGI. The CDR3 DNA sequence: TGTGCCAGCCGGGGACAGGCTTTAAACGAGCAGTACTTC. Its translation: CASRGQALNEQYF.

The chain employs TRBV13 and TRBJ2-1; 10 bases are a match to TRBD1. The germline V gene encodes CDR1 PRHDT and CDR2 FYEKMQ (reference sequence). The CDR3 spans 14 residues. Losses at the gene ends were 4 bases for V and 9 bases for J; bases not matched to a gene: 6. In DNA form, the CDR3 reads TGTGCCAGCAGCTCACCGGGACAGGGGACTGAGCAGTTCTTC. Residues: CASSSPGQGTEQFF.

The chain couples TRBV19 to TRBJ1-2; TRBD1 matches 10 bases. Germline CDR1 reads LNHDA; CDR2 reads SQIVND (reference sequence). The ends lost 6 bases at V and 1 base at J; junction bases unmatched: 5. The CDR3 spans 15 residues. CDR3 amino acids: CASRTGGVGNYGYTF. The CDR3 DNA reads TGTGCCAGTAGGACAGGGGGCGTTGGTAACTATGGCTACACCTTC.

The CDR3 DNA follows: TGCGCCAGCGCCCCTTCAGGGGGCGGCAATCAGCCCCAGCATTTT. This gives the protein CASAPSGGGNQPQHF. This chain joins TRBV10-2 and TRBJ1-5; 8 nucleotides line up with TRBD1. CDR3 length: 15 amino acids. V shed 8 bases and J 2 bases; nucleotides not matched to a gene: 8. CDR1 is WSHSY and CDR2 is SAAADI in the germline V gene.

The V and J genes are TRBV19 and TRBJ2-2, with TRBD2 identical over 8 bases. J lost 8 bases, V lost 2 bases, and 4 bases had no gene match. Germline values: CDR1 LNHDA, CDR2 SQIVND (reference sequence). The length of the CDR3 is 14 residues. The CDR3: CASSIIAGKGELFF. The CDR3, as DNA: TGTGCCAGTAGTATAATAGCGGGAAAGGGGGAGCTGTTTTTT. Combining the CDR3 with reference TRBV19 and TRBJ2-2 gives the whole variable domain DGGITQSPKYLFRKEGQNVTLSCEQNLNHDAMYWYRQDPGQGLRLIYYSQIVNDFQKGDIAEGYSVSREKKESFPLTVTSAQKNPTAFYLCASSIIAGKGELFFGEGSRLTVL.

The count of this clone is one. The chain combines TRBV30 with TRBJ2-3; 7 bases are a match to TRBD2. CDR3 size: 14 residues. After removal of 0 bases from V and 11 bases from J, the junction contained 11 bases not matched to a gene. CDR1 GTSNPN and CDR2 SVGIG come from the germline V gene (reference sequence). CDR3 DNA sequence: TGTGCCTGGAGTGTACAGCGGGGCCTTGCCGGGCAGTATTTT. It is translated as CAWSVQRGLAGQYF.

CDR3 sequence: CASSTGTGGGNSPLHF. The CDR3, as DNA: TGTGCCAGCAGCACCGGGACAGGGGGCGGCAATTCACCCCTCCACTTT. The chain employs TRBV6-4 and TRBJ1-6; 12 nucleotides line up with TRBD1. This CDR3 spans 16 amino acids. With 6 bases clipped from V and 7 bases from J, the junction kept 7 bases outside the gene matches. From germline, CDR1 is MRHNA and CDR2 SNTAGT.

This rearrangement joins TRBV6-1 to TRBJ2-6, with 10 bases matching TRBD1. CDR1 is MNHNS and CDR2 is SASEGT in the germline V gene. This CDR3 is built from 19 residues. After removal of 3 bases from V and 2 bases from J, the junction contained 10 bases not matched to a gene. The CDR3 here is CASSERGGQGNTGANVLTF. CDR3 sequence (DNA): TGTGCCAGCAGTGAGAGGGGGGGACAGGGGAACACTGGGGCCAACGTCCTGACTTTC.